This T cell receptor (beta chain) was retrieved from a study of OX40 agonist ivuxolimab in advanced cancers. The V gene end was trimmed by 4 bases and the J gene end by 11 bases; junction bases not matched to a gene: 6. Looked up from germline, CDR1 is SGHDT and CDR2 is YYEEEE. There are 13 residues in the CDR3. Clones were read by immunoSEQ multiplex PCR, and TCRdb kept only the in-frame ones, dropping some. The sample holds some 100,000 clones, around 80% seen once. The V and J genes are TRBV5-6 and TRBJ2-1, with 10 bases that match TRBD1. The clonotype was recovered from an adult with an advanced solid tumor such as melanoma, head and neck, liver or kidney cancer. The starting material was CD4+ or CD8+ T cells sorted from blood, obtained in a trial of the OX40 agonist ivuxolimab. The DNA for the CDR3 is TGTGCCAGCAGCATCCGGGACAGGGGTCAGCAGTTCTTC. Its protein product is CASSIRDRGQQFF.